The T cell receptor beta chain under discussion was sequenced for a study of T-cell reconstitution after alpha-beta-depleted transplantation in children. V lost 1 base, J lost 9 bases, and 6 bases stayed unmatched. Germline V gene lookup returns CDR1 SGDLS and CDR2 YYNGEE. There are 15 residues in the CDR3. Unique molecular identifiers were used to barcode this TCRbeta library. MiXCR, run by TCRdb on the PCR reads, gives a single entry per CDR3 protein. The data contain around 380,000 distinct CDR3 sequences, about 11% of them singletons. This clonotype has at least ten counts. This clonotype originated in a human donor who donated a stem cell graft to a child with acute myeloid leukemia. The gene calls are TRBV9 and TRBJ2-1, with TRBD2 matching 11 bases. Source: PBMCs from the stem cell graft donor, taken from the stem cell graft. As DNA, the CDR3 is TGTGCCAGCAGCGTAACTAGCGGGAGATTTGGTGAGCAGTTCTTC. Translating it yields CASSVTSGRFGEQFF.